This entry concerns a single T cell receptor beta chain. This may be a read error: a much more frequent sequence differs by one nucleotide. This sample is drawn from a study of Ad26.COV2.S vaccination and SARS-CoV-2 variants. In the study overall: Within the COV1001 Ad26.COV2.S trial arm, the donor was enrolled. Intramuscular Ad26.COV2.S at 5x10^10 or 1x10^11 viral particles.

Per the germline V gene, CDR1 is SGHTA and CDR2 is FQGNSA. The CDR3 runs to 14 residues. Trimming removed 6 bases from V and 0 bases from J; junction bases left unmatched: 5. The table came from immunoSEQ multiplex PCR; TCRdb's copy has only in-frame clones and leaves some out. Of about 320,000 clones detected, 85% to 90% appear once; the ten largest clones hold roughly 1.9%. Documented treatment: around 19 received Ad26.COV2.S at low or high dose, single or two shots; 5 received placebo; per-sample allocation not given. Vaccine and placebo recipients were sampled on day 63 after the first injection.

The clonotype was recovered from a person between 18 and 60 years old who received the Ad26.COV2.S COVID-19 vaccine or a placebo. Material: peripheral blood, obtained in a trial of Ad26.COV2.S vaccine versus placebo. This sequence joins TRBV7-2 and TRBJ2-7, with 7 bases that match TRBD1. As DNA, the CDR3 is TGTGCCAGCAGGTACGGGACAGCCTCCTACGAGCAGTACTTC. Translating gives CASRYGTASYEQYF.